This T cell receptor beta chain was captured in a study of vaccination effects on CD4 cells after COVID-19. The CDR3 consists of 11 residues. Trimming shortened V by 7 bases and J by 4 bases, and 4 bases separated the two germline ends. Germline CDR1 reads SNHLY; CDR2 reads FYNNEI. Sequenced by immunoSEQ multiplex PCR; TCRdb stores in-frame clones only, minus some. The table includes 7,500 to 10,000 clones, about 80% detected once. Study-wide points: Sampling in the study covered few convalescent patients and included no early post-infection timepoints.

When roughly eleven days of culture had elapsed, CD4+ T cells were isolated. Participants received two doses of either the BNT162b2 or mRNA-1273 vaccine. This clone showed up just a few times. Its antigen is still unknown. The V gene is TRBV2, the J gene TRBJ2-2; D is unclear. Sequences were derived from CD4+ T cells from PBMCs cultured without peptide, sampled after COVID-19 vaccination. This TCR was recovered from a human donor who received a COVID-19 vaccine. CDR3 residues: CASTGTGELFF. In DNA, the CDR3 is TGTGCCAGCACGGGCACCGGGGAGCTGTTTTTT.